This T cell receptor beta chain was retrieved from a study of identical twins (dated by TCRdb to about 2016). For context, the study as a whole: The study deep-sequenced TCR alpha and beta repertoires from monozygotic twins, unrelated adults of various ages and cord blood to test whether fetal clonotypes persist. To rule out contamination, the twin experiments were replicated at different times with different library preparation protocols.

All donors were healthy Caucasians. The twin cohort consisted of three pairs of female monozygotic twins, all aged 18 to 29 years. Positive isolation kits from Invitrogen were used to isolate the CD4+ and CD8+ T cell populations. As to this clonotype: Its antigen is currently not known. Base qualities are not recorded, but no much larger clone differs from it by a single base.

The CDR3 starts with the cysteine, ends with the phenylalanine, and has 14 residues. Just the 42-base CDR3 DNA is kept, in frame starting at base 1. Trimmed from V: 5 bases; trimmed from J: 0 bases; junction bases lacking a gene match: 3. The germline V gene encodes CDR1 SEHNR and CDR2 FQNEAQ (reference sequence). Preparation of the library involved 5' RACE. Sequenced on an Illumina HiSeq 2000. A universal primer binding site was introduced by template switching, and a unique molecular identifier was present in the final cDNA, enabling accurate counting of TCR cDNA molecules. First-strand cDNA for TCR alpha and beta chains was synthesized from specific primers in the conserved constant-segment region. To control for contamination, every cDNA library carried two barcodes: a SMART-Mk sample barcode plus Illumina barcodes. TruSeq adapter sequences, together with Illumina sample barcodes, were added in two successive PCR steps. The TCR alpha and beta cDNA libraries were sequenced on the Illumina HiSeq platform using custom primers. Under the source paper's analysis protocol: MiGEC was used to process raw reads and extract unique molecular identifiers, and MiXCR was used to find CDR3 positions. For each individual, recombination models were inferred using an EM algorithm with the repgenHMM and IGoR tools. The analysis of shared clonotypes was done with the tcR package in R, with sharing normalized by the product of cloneset sizes. To study raw recombination free of thymic and clonal selection effects, out-of-frame nonproductive sequences were analyzed. TCRdb redid the processing of the public reads, applying fastp at Q25 and MiXCR, and retained in-frame beta chains. Each CDR3 protein gets just one entry, which takes the most common genes and DNA from the rows behind it. Clone size and V and J calls follow TCRdb, not the original study. Across this sample there are under 300,000 distinct CDR3 sequences, with 5% to 7% seen only once. More than 14% of the sample comes from the top ten.

What the authors observed across the whole study: Compared with coincidental sharing between unrelated individuals, out-of-frame TCR alpha sequences shared between twins showed an excess of sequences with low generation probability. Excess twin sharing in beta out-of-frame sequences was weaker because fewer shared sequences lowered the signal-to-noise ratio. Because the same donors could not be followed over many years, the conclusions relied on cross-sectional statistical analysis. In monozygotic twins, recombination models systematically underestimated out-of-frame TCR alpha sharing, but the models matched the sharing seen between unrelated individuals. Zero-insertion analyses could be partly confounded by invariant T cells such as MAIT and iNKT, although diverse VJ usage argued against such confounding for most clonotypes. Abundant cord blood beta clonotypes had fewer insertions, young adult naive repertoires showed a similar but weaker trend, and memory repertoires showed no such trend.

This sample also appeared in a second study, on T cells expressing NK-cell markers. As that second paper reports: Three sorted T-cell subsets (CD3+CD56+NKG2C+, CD3+CD56+NKG2C- and CD3+CD56-NKG2C+) from roughly 8 donors had their TCR beta-chain repertoires profiled. Among the eight sequenced donors, only one was HCMV-seronegative, while the other seven were HCMV-seropositive. In several experiments an anti-gammadeltaTCR antibody was added to restrict sorting to alphabetaTCR-expressing T cells. In several donors, the dominant CD3+CD56+NKG2C+ clonotypes were among the top 10 CD8+ clonotypes and accounted for roughly 1.0-7.5% of CD8+ T cells. Those dominant clonotypes were again the most abundant among CD3+CD56-NKG2C+ cells in a handful of donors, at about 28.3-60.1%. Whether the expanded NKG2C-expressing T cell clones were specific for HCMV antigens was left unclear. The study sequenced eight donors, all healthy volunteers chosen at random: three men and five women. HCMV serostatus was determined by detecting HCMV-specific IgG in serum with a commercial ELISA kit. MIGEC was used to demultiplex reads and group reads by UMI, and MiTCR was used to assemble and quantify clonotypes. To remove erroneous sequences, TCR cDNA sequences were retained only when supported by two or more reads. Downstream repertoire analysis used the tcR package, and clonotypes were matched across fractions by CDR3 nucleotide sequence plus V segment. VDJmatch was used to annotate antigen specificity against VDJdb, with one amino acid substitution in CDR3 permitted.

The chain joins TRBV7-9 to TRBJ1-1, with TRBD1 matching 7 junction bases. This receptor was taken from a woman in her late teens or twenties in good health. The sample was CD8+ T cells sorted from blood. This receptor has the CDR3 CASSTGQMNTEAFF. Here is the DNA: TGTGCCAGCAGCACGGGACAGATGAACACTGAAGCTTTCTTT.